The entry below gives a single T cell receptor beta chain sequence along with its context. The sample is drawn from a study of shared clonotypes between healthy human individuals. Assay: immunoSEQ multiplex PCR; the TCRdb copy retains only in-frame clones and omits some. In the table there are 1.5 million to 1.9 million clones, around 98% of which are singletons. Germline values: CDR1 SGDLS, CDR2 YYNGEE. V lost 0 bases to trimming and J lost 8 bases, with 15 bases between them. This CDR3 is built from 15 residues. The chain recombines TRBV9 with TRBJ2-1; D gene unclear. The sequence came from a young man in good health. Sequencing was done on a sample of naive CD4+ T cells sorted from blood. Subset here: CD45RA+ positively selected. This chain's CDR3 is CASSVAVDVTDEQFF. In DNA, the CDR3 is TGTGCCAGCAGCGTAGCTGTTGACGTCACCGATGAGCAGTTCTTC.